This T cell receptor (beta chain) was profiled in a study of T cells in localized non-small cell lung cancer. Study results and caveats: An association was observed between higher blood T cell density and longer overall survival.

This clone has a handful of counts. Its antigen is unidentified. TCRdb's table, derived via immunoSEQ multiplex PCR, lists solely in-frame clones and lacks some. The sample includes some 2,500 clones, approximately 22% of them seen just once. V lost 4 bases, J lost 4 bases, and 8 bases stayed unmatched. CDR1 is SGDLS and CDR2 is YYNGEE in the germline V gene. The CDR3 covers 16 residues. The chain recombines TRBV9 with TRBJ2-2; 9 bases are a match to TRBD1. This receptor was identified in a man aged 35 to 69 with stage II lung adenocarcinoma. This specimen was lung tumor tissue, taken before any cancer treatment. The CDR3 reads CASSPQGDRATGELFF. The CDR3 nucleotides are TGTGCCAGCAGCCCCCAAGGGGACAGGGCCACCGGGGAGCTGTTTTTT.